This TCR beta chain stems from a study of technical replicates of blood from a handful of donors. The CDR3 extends over 14 amino acids. The junction had 6 bases not matched to a gene; V was cut back by 4 bases and J by 5 bases. Germline V gives CDR1 LNHNV, CDR2 YYDKDF (reference sequence). Produced via immunoSEQ multiplex PCR; TCRdb's table is partial and in-frame only. The repertoire holds 70,000 to 95,000 clones, roughly 94% seen once, with about 0.24% in the top ten. The source of this sequence is a human donor in good health. Sequencing input: T cells isolated from PBMCs. The J gene is TRBJ1-1, the V gene TRBV15; 8 bases are a match to TRBD1. CDR3 sequence reads: CATSTGQANTEAFF. The CDR3 nucleotides read TGTGCCACCAGCACGGGACAGGCGAATACTGAAGCTTTCTTT.